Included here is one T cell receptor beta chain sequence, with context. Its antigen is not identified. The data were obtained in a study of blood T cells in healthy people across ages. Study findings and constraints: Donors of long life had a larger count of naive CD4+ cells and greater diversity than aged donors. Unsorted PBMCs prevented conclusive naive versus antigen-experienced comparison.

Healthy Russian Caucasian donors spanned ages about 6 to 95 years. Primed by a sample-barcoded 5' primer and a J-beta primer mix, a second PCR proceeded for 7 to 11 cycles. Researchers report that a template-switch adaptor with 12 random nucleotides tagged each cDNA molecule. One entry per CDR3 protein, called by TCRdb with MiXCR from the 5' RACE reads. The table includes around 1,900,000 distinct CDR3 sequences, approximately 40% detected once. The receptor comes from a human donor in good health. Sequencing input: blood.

The CDR3 coding sequence is TGTGCCAGCAGATTTAAGACAGGGGGCATCACTGAAGCTTTCTTT. This translates into CASRFKTGGITEAFF. J is TRBJ1-1 and V is TRBV7-2, with 10 positions matching TRBD1. The CDR3 is 15 amino acids. CDR1 and CDR2 (germline): SGHTA, FQGNSA. J was trimmed by 4 bases and V by 6 bases; bases with no gene match: 8.